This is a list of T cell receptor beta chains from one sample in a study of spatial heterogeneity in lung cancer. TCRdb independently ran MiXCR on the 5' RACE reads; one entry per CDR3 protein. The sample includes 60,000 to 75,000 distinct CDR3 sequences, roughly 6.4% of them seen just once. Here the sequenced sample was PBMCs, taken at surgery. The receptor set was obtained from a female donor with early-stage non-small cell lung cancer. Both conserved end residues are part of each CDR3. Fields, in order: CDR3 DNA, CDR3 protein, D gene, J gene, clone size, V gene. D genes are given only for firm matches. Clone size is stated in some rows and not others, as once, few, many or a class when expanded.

DNA: TGTGCCAGCAGCCCCTCCTCTCAGGGGTACGAGCAGTACTTC; CDR3: CASSPSSQGYEQYF; D: -; J: TRBJ2-7; size: -; V: TRBV9
DNA: TGTGCCAGCAGCTTAGCGTCAGAGACCCAGTACTTC; CDR3: CASSLASETQYF; D: -; J: TRBJ2-5; size: many; V: TRBV7-9
DNA: TGTGCCAGCAGTTACCTTGCGGCTGAAGCTTTCTTT; CDR3: CASSYLAAEAFF; D: -; J: TRBJ1-1; size: medium-sized; V: TRBV7-9
DNA: TGCGCCAGCAGCTTGGAAGGGCTTCAGAATGGCTACACCTTC; CDR3: CASSLEGLQNGYTF; D: -; J: TRBJ1-2; size: many; V: TRBV5-1
DNA: TGTGTCAGCAGCGCGGGGTCTTCTGGAAACACCATATATTTT; CDR3: CVSSAGSSGNTIYF; D: -; J: TRBJ1-3; size: -; V: TRBV5-5
DNA: TGTGCCAGCAGCCAGAGTCGGGTTGACTACGAGCAGTACTTC; CDR3: CASSQSRVDYEQYF; D: -; J: TRBJ2-7; size: many; V: TRBV3-1
DNA: TGTGCCAGCAGTGAAGCCCCGGCTGACATTCATGGCTACACCTTC; CDR3: CASSEAPADIHGYTF; D: -; J: TRBJ1-2; size: few; V: TRBV2
DNA: TGTGCCATCAGTGACAGTACTGAAGCTTTCTTT; CDR3: CAISDSTEAFF; D: -; J: TRBJ1-1; size: -; V: TRBV10-3
DNA: TGTGCCAGCAGGGGCGAGGGAGGGAGAAGGACCGGGGAGCTGTTTTTT; CDR3: CASRGEGGRRTGELFF; D: TRBD2; J: TRBJ2-2; size: many; V: TRBV6-1
DNA: TGCGCCAGCAGCTTAGCGGGGAACACCGGGGAGCTGTTTTTT; CDR3: CASSLAGNTGELFF; D: -; J: TRBJ2-2; size: -; V: TRBV5-1
DNA: TGTGCCTGCCATTGGGGCAGGGGAACTGAAGCTTTCTTT; CDR3: CACHWGRGTEAFF; D: -; J: TRBJ1-1; size: many; V: TRBV6-2/TRBV6-3
DNA: TGTGCCAGCAGGCGCGAACAGGGGTCCCTGAACACTGAAGCTTTCTTT; CDR3: CASRREQGSLNTEAFF; D: TRBD1; J: TRBJ1-1; size: many; V: TRBV5-5
DNA: TGCAGTGCCCTCTCGATTGGGATCGCCGGGGAGCTGTTTTTT; CDR3: CSALSIGIAGELFF; D: -; J: TRBJ2-2; size: -; V: TRBV20-1
DNA: TGTGCCAGCAGCCAAGGGCAGGGCGGGGAAAATCAGCCCCAGCATTTT; CDR3: CASSQGQGGENQPQHF; D: -; J: TRBJ1-5; size: many; V: TRBV3-1
DNA: TGTGCCAGCAAGACAGGGACAGGGGGCAATCAGCCCCAGCATTTT; CDR3: CASKTGTGGNQPQHF; D: TRBD1; J: TRBJ1-5; size: -; V: TRBV2
DNA: TGTGCCAGCAGTGAATATGGGACAGGGAACTATGGCTACACCTTC; CDR3: CASSEYGTGNYGYTF; D: TRBD1; J: TRBJ1-2; size: few; V: TRBV25-1